Below, 18 T cell receptor beta chains from the same sample are listed, as sequenced in a study of cytomegalovirus exposure and HLA in healthy donors. Some clones are missing from TCRdb's copy, which holds only in-frame ones; the method was immunoSEQ multiplex PCR. The sample lists some 150,000 clones; 87% were seen once. Sequenced sample: PBMCs. The source of these receptors is a man younger than 30 in good health and CMV-seropositive.

V is TRBV19 and J is TRBJ2-6; possible D gene TRBD1, 6 bases. V was shortened by 6 bases and J by 0 bases, with 12 bases between the two germline ends. The V gene's germline CDR1 is LNHDA and CDR2 SQIVND (reference sequence). The CDR3 has 16 residues. Written as DNA, the CDR3 is TGTGCCAGTAGAGGGAGACAGGACTCTGGGGCCAACGTCCTGACTTTC. This encodes CASRGRQDSGANVLTF.

The CDR3 nucleotides are TGTGCCAGCAGCACGACAGGATTGGAGACCCAGTACTTC. Translating gives CASSTTGLETQYF. The chain recombines TRBV7-9 with TRBJ2-5, with D possibly TRBD1 on 6 matching bases. Germline CDR1 SEHNR, CDR2 FQNEAQ (reference sequence). Between the trimmed V and J ends, which lost 5 bases and 5 bases, there was a span of 12 bases. CDR3 length: 13 amino acids.

Only one count was recorded for this clone. V gene TRBV2 combines with J gene TRBJ1-2, with no clear D. Germline lookup yields CDR1 SNHLY and CDR2 FYNNEI. Deletions cut 5 bases from V and 3 bases from J, with 10 bases between. The CDR3 sequence is 13 residues long. CDR3 DNA: TGTGCCAGCAGTATTACAGTAGACTATGGCTACACCTTC. It yields the protein CASSITVDYGYTF.

The genes are TRBV6-5 and TRBJ2-3; D is possibly TRBD2 (5 bases). CDR1 and CDR2 from the germline V gene are MNHEY and SVGAGI. The CDR3 is 14 amino acids. V was trimmed by 2 bases and J by 6 bases, leaving 12 bases between them. CDR3: CASSYGRRGDTQYF. CDR3 bases: TGTGCCAGCAGTTACGGTCGTCGAGGGGATACGCAGTATTTT.

The chain uses TRBV5-1 and TRBJ1-1, with unresolved D. CDR1 and CDR2 (germline): SGHRS, YFSETQ. The ends were cut back, 0 bases at V and 1 base at J, with 4 bases in the middle. This CDR3 region has 13 residues. Here the CDR3 reads CASSLDKNTEAFF. In DNA, the CDR3 is TGCGCCAGCAGCTTGGACAAGAACACTGAAGCTTTCTTT.

This clone has a single count. The rearrangement uses TRBV5-4 and TRBJ2-2, with no clear D. This CDR3 is 15 amino acids long. Germline CDR1 and CDR2: SGHNT and YYREEE (reference sequence). V was clipped by 0 bases and J by 4 bases, with 10 bases between them. This CDR3 reads CASSLGGQFTGELFF. CDR3 bases: TGTGCCAGCAGCTTGGGAGGCCAGTTCACCGGGGAGCTGTTTTTT.

This chain joins TRBV29-1 and TRBJ2-2, with D hard to call. The germline V and J ends were trimmed by 4 bases and 7 bases, with 7 bases remaining between them. CDR3 length: 11 residues. Germline V gives CDR1 SQVTM, CDR2 ANQGSEA. CDR3 DNA sequence: TGCAGCGTTGGCTACGGCGGGGAGCTGTTTTTT. As protein: CSVGYGGELFF.

The chain is built from TRBV25-1 and TRBJ2-1; D not resolved. Germline V gene lookup returns CDR1 MGHDK and CDR2 SYGVNS. V shed 6 bases and J shed 6 bases, with 3 bases lying between them. The CDR3 consists of 10 residues. This CDR3 is CASRSNEQFF. In nucleotides, the CDR3 is TGTGCCAGCAGGAGCAATGAGCAGTTCTTC.

This clone was recorded many times. V and J are TRBV6-1 and TRBJ2-7, with TRBD2 matching over 10 bases. Per germline, CDR1 MNHNS and CDR2 SASEGT. The trim removed 0 bases at V and 5 bases at J, leaving 4 bases unmatched. There are 15 residues in the CDR3. CDR3 in amino acids: CASSEASGGPHEQYF. CDR3 DNA: TGTGCCAGCAGTGAAGCTAGCGGGGGGCCCCACGAGCAGTACTTC.

CDR3 sequence: CASSPPRGGLDEQYF. The CDR3 nucleotides are TGTGCCAGCTCCCCCCCTAGGGGTGGATTGGACGAGCAGTACTTC. The chain has TRBV18 and TRBJ2-7; TRBD1 might be the D (5 bases). CDR3 length equals 15 residues. Germline V gives CDR1 KGHSH, CDR2 LQKENI. The ends were cut back, 6 bases at V and 5 bases at J, with 20 bases in the middle.

The chain joins TRBV5-1 to TRBJ2-7; TRBD2 agrees at 11 bases. The V segment lost 5 bases and the J segment 3 bases; nucleotides outside the gene matches: 4. Germline loops: CDR1 SGHRS, CDR2 YFSETQ. The CDR3 length is 14 residues. Written as DNA, the CDR3 is TGCGCCAGCAGGTTAACTAGCGGGAGCTACGAGCAGTACTTC. This translates into CASRLTSGSYEQYF. Based on the CDR3 plus reference TRBV5-1 and TRBJ2-7, the full variable domain is KAGVTQTPRYLIKTRGQQVTLSCSPISGHRSVSWYQQTPGQGLQFLFEYFSETQRNKGNFPGRFSGRQFSNSRSEMNVSTLELGDSALYLCASRLTSGSYEQYFGPGTRLTVT.

This clone was counted between two and nine times. The chain couples TRBV2 to TRBJ1-5; 7 nucleotides match TRBD1. The germline V gene encodes CDR1 SNHLY and CDR2 FYNNEI. This CDR3 region has 13 residues. With V trimmed by 6 bases and J by 5 bases, 4 bases remained unmatched. CDR3 bases: TGTGCCAGCAGGGGCAGGGGGTATCAGCCCCAGCATTTT. Protein: CASRGRGYQPQHF.

The chain carries TRBV11-2 and TRBJ2-5; TRBD1 is a possible D gene (5 bases). The CDR3 totals 13 residues. The V end was cut by 5 bases, the J end by 3 bases, with 10 bases between. From germline, CDR1 is SGHAT and CDR2 FQNNGV. The CDR3 loop is CASSIDRKETQYF. DNA for the CDR3: TGTGCCAGCAGCATCGACAGAAAAGAGACCCAGTACTTC.

This chain uses TRBV5-7 with TRBJ2-7; perhaps TRBD2 as D (6 bases). TRBV5-7 is designated an ORF whose function remains uncertain. There are 14 residues in the CDR3. V lost 3 bases and J lost 1, with 11 bases in between. The CDR3 loop reads CASSSPGLSYEQYF. CDR3 nucleotides: TGTGCCAGCAGCTCACCGGGACTGTCCTACGAGCAGTACTTC.

This sequence joins TRBV5-1 and TRBJ1-1; 10 nucleotides align to TRBD1. The CDR3 extends over 15 amino acids. J lost 1 base, V lost 7 bases, and 7 bases had no gene match. Looked up from germline, CDR1 is SGHRS and CDR2 is YFSETQ. CDR3 protein: CASDPGQGRNTEAFF. The CDR3 DNA is TGCGCCAGCGATCCGGGACAGGGGAGGAACACTGAAGCTTTCTTT.

The chain combines TRBV6-6 with TRBJ2-7; 7 nucleotides line up with TRBD2. Per the germline V gene, CDR1 is MNHNY and CDR2 is SVGAGI (reference sequence). V dropped 6 bases and J dropped 0; count of bases not matched to a gene: 5. The CDR3 spans 14 residues. For the CDR3, the DNA is TGTGCCAGCAGCGCCAGCGGGGTCTCCTACGAGCAGTACTTC. It specifies CASSASGVSYEQYF.

J is TRBJ2-5 and V is TRBV6-4; possible D gene TRBD2, 6 bases. Trimming removed 4 bases at V and 4 bases at J, with 10 bases between. CDR1 is MRHNA, CDR2 SNTAGT, per germline. The CDR3 is 13 residues long. Here the CDR3 DNA reads TGTGCCAGCAGTGTTTGGAGGGGAGAGACCCAGTACTTC. It is translated as CASSVWRGETQYF.

The CDR3 region has the DNA TGTGCCAGCAGTAACAGGGATTACAATGAGCAGTTCTTC. Its protein is CASSNRDYNEQFF. The gene calls are TRBV6-1 and TRBJ2-1; D might be TRBD1 (6 bases). Germline V gene lookup returns CDR1 MNHNS and CDR2 SASEGT. There are 13 residues in the CDR3. Trimming removed 5 bases from V and 4 bases from J, with 9 bases in between.